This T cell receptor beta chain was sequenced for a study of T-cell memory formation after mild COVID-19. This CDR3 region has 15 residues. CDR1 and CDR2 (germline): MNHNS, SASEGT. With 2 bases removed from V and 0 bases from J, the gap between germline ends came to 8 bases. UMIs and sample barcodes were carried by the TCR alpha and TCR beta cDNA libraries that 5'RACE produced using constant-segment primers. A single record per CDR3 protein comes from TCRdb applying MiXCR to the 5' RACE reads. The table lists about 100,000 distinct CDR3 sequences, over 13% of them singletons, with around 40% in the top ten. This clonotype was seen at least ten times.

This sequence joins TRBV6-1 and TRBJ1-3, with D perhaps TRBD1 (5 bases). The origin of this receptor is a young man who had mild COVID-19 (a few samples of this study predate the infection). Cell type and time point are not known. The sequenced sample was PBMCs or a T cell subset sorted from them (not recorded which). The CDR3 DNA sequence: TGTGCCAGCAGTGAAACGGGGGACTCTGGAAACACCATATATTTT. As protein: CASSETGDSGNTIYF.